This record covers a single T cell receptor (beta chain). Enrolled through a virtual design, the participants were between roughly 18 and 90 years of age and came from around 25 US areas. Participants' reported clinical history set cohort assignment. The V gene's germline CDR1 is LNHNV and CDR2 YYDKDF (reference sequence). Trimming removed 3 bases at V and 5 bases at J, with 19 bases between. The CDR3 extends over 16 amino acids. Some clones are missing from TCRdb's copy, which holds only in-frame ones; the method was immunoSEQ multiplex PCR. The sample holds around 260,000 clones; 70% to 90% are singletons and the top ten take about 4.3%. The data stem from a study of blood T cell repertoires in COVID-19. Across the study: The United States, Italy and Spain were the sources of the acute and convalescent COVID-19 samples. From T cells, B-cell-depleted T cells, or PBMCs came the material, which was cDNA or gDNA.

This sequence joins TRBV15 and TRBJ1-1; D possibly corresponds to TRBD1 (6 bases). The receptor was derived from a woman aged 25 to 39 who had recovered from COVID-19. Sequencing used PBMCs or T cells enriched from blood (not recorded which). Written as DNA, the CDR3 is TGTGCCACCAGCAGCAGAGACCGGACAGCAAATACTGAAGCTTTCTTT. Its protein is CATSSRDRTANTEAFF.